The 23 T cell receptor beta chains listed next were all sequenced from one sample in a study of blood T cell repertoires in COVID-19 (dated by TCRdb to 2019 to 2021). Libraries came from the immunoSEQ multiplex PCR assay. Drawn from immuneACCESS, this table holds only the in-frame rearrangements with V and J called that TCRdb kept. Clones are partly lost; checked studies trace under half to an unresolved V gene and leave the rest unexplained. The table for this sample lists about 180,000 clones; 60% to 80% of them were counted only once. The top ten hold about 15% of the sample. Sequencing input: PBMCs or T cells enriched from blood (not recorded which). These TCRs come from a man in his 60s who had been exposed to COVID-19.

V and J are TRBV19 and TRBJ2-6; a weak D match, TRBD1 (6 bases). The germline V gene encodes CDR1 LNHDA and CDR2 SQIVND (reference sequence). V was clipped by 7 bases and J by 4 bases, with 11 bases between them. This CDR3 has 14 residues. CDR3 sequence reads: CASNTGWGANVLTF. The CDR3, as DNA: TGTGCCAGTAACACAGGGTGGGGGGCCAACGTCCTGACTTTC.

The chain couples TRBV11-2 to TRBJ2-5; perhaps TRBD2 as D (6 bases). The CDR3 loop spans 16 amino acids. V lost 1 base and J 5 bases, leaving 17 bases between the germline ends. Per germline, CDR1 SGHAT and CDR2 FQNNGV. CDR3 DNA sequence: TGTGCCAGCAGCTTAGGAGGGCAGGGAGGATTGGAGACCCAGTACTTC. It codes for CASSLGGQGGLETQYF.

The CDR3 here is CASTTDRNQPQHF. The CDR3 nucleotides are TGTGCCAGTACTACGGACAGAAATCAGCCCCAGCATTTT. The gene calls are TRBV19 and TRBJ1-5; a weak D match, TRBD1 (6 bases). The V end lost 7 bases, the J end lost 4 bases, and 11 bases lay between the germline ends. Germline V gives CDR1 LNHDA, CDR2 SQIVND (reference sequence). This CDR3 has 13 amino acids.

The CDR3 loop is CASSYAGSHNEQFF. The CDR3 nucleotides are TGTGCCAGCAGTTACGCGGGCTCGCACAATGAGCAGTTCTTC. V usage is TRBV6-6 and J usage is TRBJ2-1; perhaps TRBD2 as D (5 bases). CDR1 MNHNY and CDR2 SVGAGI come from the germline V gene (reference sequence). The germline V and J ends were trimmed by 2 bases and 5 bases, with 10 bases remaining between them. The CDR3 covers 14 residues.

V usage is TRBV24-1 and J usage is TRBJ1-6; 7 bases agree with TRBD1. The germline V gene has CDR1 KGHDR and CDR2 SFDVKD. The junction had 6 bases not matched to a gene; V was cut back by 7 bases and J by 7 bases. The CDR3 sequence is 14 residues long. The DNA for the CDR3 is TGTGCCACCAGCAGGGGGACTGCCAATTCACCCCTCCACTTT. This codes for CATSRGTANSPLHF.

CDR3 sequence reads: CAWSRADRGGTDTQYF. The CDR3 coding sequence is TGTGCCTGGAGTAGAGCGGACAGGGGCGGCACAGATACGCAGTATTTT. The chain is built from TRBV30 and TRBJ2-3; 9 bases are shared with TRBD1. V dropped 2 bases and J dropped 1; count of bases not matched to a gene: 7. The length of the CDR3 is 16 residues. Per germline, CDR1 GTSNPN and CDR2 SVGIG (reference sequence).

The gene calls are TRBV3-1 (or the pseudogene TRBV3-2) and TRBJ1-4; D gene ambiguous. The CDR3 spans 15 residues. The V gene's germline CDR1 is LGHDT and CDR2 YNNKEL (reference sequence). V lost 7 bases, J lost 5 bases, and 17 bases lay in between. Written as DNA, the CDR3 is TGTGCCAGCAAAGGTGGAGGAGTGATGAATGAAAAACTGTTTTTT. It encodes CASKGGGVMNEKLFF.

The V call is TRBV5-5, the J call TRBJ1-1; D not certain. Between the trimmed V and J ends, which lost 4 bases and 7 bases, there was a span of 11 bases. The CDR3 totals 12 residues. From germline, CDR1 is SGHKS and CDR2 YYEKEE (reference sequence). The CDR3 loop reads CASSVHVGEAFF. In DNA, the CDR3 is TGTGCCAGCAGCGTACATGTTGGTGAAGCTTTCTTT.

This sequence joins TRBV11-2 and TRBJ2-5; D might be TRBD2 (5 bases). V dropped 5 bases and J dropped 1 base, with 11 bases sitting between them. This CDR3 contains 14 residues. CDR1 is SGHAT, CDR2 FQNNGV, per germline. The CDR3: CASSPDGLQETQYF. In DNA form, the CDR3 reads TGTGCCAGCAGCCCGGACGGACTCCAAGAGACCCAGTACTTC.

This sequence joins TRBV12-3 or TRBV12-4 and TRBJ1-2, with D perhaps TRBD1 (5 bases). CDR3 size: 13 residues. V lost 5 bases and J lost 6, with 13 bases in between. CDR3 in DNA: TGTGCCAGCAGTCCCGCGGGGGAAAATGGCTACACCTTC. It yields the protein CASSPAGENGYTF.

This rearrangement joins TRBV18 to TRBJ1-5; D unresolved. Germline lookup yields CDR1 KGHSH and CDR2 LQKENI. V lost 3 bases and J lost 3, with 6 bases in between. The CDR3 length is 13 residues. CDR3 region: CASSPEDNQPQHF. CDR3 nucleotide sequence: TGTGCCAGCTCACCCGAGGACAATCAGCCCCAGCATTTT.

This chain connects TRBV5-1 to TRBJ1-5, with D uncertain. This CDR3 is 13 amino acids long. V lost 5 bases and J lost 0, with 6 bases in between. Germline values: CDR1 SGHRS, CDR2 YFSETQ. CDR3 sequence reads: CASSRDSNQPQHF. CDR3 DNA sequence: TGCGCCAGCAGTCGGGATAGCAATCAGCCCCAGCATTTT.

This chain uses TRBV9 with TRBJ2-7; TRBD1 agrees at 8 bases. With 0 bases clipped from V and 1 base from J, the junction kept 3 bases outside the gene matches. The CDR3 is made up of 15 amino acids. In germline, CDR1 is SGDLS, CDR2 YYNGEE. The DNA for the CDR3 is TGTGCCAGCAGCGTAGAGGGGGACAGGTCCTACGAGCAGTACTTC. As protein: CASSVEGDRSYEQYF. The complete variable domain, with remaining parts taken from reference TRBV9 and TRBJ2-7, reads DSGVTQTPKHLITATGQRVTLRCSPRSGDLSVYWYQQSLDQGLQFLIQYYNGEERAKGNILERFSAQQFPDLHSELNLSSLELGDSALYFCASSVEGDRSYEQYFGPGTRLTVT.

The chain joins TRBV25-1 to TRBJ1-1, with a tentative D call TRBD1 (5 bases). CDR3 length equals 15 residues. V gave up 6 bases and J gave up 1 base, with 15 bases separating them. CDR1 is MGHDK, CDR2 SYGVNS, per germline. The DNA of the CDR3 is TGTGCCAGCAGGTCGCAGGGTTTGGGGAACACTGAAGCTTTCTTT. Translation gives CASRSQGLGNTEAFF.

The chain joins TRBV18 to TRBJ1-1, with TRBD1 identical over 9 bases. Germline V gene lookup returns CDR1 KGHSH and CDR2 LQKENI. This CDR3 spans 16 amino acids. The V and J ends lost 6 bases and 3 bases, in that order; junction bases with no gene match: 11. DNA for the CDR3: TGTGCCAGCTCTCGCGCTCCGGGACAGGGAGACACTGAAGCTTTCTTT. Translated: CASSRAPGQGDTEAFF.

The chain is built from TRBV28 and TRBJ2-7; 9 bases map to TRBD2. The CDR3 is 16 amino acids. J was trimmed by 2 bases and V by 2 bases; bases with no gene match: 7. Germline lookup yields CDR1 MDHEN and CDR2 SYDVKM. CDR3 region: CASSLSGGTKPYEQYF. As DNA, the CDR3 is TGTGCCAGCAGTTTAAGCGGGGGGACAAAGCCCTACGAGCAGTACTTC.

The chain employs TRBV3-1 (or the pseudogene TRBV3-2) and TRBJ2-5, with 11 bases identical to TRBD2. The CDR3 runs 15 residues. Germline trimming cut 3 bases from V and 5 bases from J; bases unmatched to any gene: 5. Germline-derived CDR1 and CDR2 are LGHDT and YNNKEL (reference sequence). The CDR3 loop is CASSQGPSGRETQYF. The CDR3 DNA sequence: TGTGCCAGCAGCCAGGGCCCTAGCGGGAGGGAGACCCAGTACTTC.

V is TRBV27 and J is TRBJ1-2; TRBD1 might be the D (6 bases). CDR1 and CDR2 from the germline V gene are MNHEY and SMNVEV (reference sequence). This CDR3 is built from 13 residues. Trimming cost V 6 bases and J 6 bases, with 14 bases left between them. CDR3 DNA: TGTGCCAGCAGCCCCACAGGGAGTGATGGCTACACCTTC. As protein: CASSPTGSDGYTF.

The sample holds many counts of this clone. For the CDR3, the DNA is TGTGCCAGCAGTTTGGGAGGGCCCACAGATACGCAGTATTTT. Translating gives CASSLGGPTDTQYF. This chain links TRBV6-2 or TRBV6-3 with TRBJ2-3; 7 positions agree with TRBD2. Germline assignment: CDR1 MNHEY and CDR2 SVGEGT. CDR3 size: 14 residues. V lost 4 bases, J lost 2 bases, and 3 bases stayed unmatched.

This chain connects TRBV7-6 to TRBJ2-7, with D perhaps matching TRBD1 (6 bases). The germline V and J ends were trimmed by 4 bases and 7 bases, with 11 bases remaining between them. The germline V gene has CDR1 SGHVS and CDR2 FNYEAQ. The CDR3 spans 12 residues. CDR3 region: CASSSPGEEQYF. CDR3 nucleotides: TGTGCCAGCAGCTCTCCAGGGGAAGAGCAGTACTTC.

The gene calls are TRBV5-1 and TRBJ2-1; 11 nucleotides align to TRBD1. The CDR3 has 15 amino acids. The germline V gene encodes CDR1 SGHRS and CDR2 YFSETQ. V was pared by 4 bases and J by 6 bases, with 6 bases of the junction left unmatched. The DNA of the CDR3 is TGCGCCAGCAGCCTCCTCGGACAGGGGGCCAATGAGCAGTTCTTC. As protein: CASSLLGQGANEQFF.

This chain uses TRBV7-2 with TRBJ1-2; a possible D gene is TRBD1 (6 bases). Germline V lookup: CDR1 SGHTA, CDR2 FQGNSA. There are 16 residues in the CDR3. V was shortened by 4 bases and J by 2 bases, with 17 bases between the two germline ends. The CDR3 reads CASSSLLPDRNYGYTF. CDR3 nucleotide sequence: TGTGCCAGCAGCTCATTACTGCCGGACAGAAACTATGGCTACACCTTC.

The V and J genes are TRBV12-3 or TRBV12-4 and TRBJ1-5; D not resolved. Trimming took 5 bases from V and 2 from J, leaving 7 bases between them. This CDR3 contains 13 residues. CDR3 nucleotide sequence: TGTGCCAGCAGTCGGAGGGGCAATCAGCCCCAGCATTTT. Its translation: CASSRRGNQPQHF.